This TCR beta chain was sequenced during a study of blood T cell repertoires in COVID-19. TCRdb's copy holds only in-frame clones and misses some; the assay was immunoSEQ multiplex PCR. The sample lists a few hundred thousand clones; about 86% were seen once. What was sequenced was peripheral blood. The TCR sequence derives from a woman in her thirties who had recovered from COVID-19.

The CDR3 DNA follows: TGTGCCAGCAGCCCCGAAAGCGGGAGCTCCTACGAGCAGTACTTC. Its translation is CASSPESGSSYEQYF. The rearrangement links TRBV13 to TRBJ2-7; TRBD2 aligns across 8 bases. V shed 5 bases and J 0 bases; nucleotides not matched to a gene: 6. Per the germline V gene, CDR1 is PRHDT and CDR2 is FYEKMQ (reference sequence). The CDR3 totals 15 residues.